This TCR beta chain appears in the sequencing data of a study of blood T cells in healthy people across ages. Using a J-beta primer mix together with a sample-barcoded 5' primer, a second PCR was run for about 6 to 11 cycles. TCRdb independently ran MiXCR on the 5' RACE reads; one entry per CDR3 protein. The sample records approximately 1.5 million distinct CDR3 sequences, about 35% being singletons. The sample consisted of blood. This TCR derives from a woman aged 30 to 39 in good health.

The CDR3: CASRPSGRRTNQPQHF. CDR3 DNA sequence: TGTGCCAGCCGACCCTCCGGTCGGAGGACCAATCAGCCCCAGCATTTT. The gene calls are TRBV28 and TRBJ1-5, with D uncertain. This CDR3 has 16 amino acids. V dropped 8 bases and J dropped 3 bases, with 20 bases sitting between them. The germline CDR1 and CDR2 sequences are MDHEN and SYDVKM.